The 13 T cell receptor beta chains in this list originate from one sample, sequenced in a study of OX40 agonist ivuxolimab in advanced cancers. Repertoires were generated with immunoSEQ multiplex PCR, while TCRdb's copy carries only in-frame clones and drops some. This table has around 90,000 clones, about 89% appearing once. This specimen was CD4+ or CD8+ T cells sorted from blood, taken in a trial of the OX40 agonist ivuxolimab. The receptors stem from an adult with an advanced solid tumor such as melanoma, head and neck, liver or kidney cancer.

The chain uses TRBV6-5 and TRBJ1-5; D is ambiguous. The V gene lost 7 bases and the J gene lost 4 bases, with 17 bases spanning the gap. The CDR3 is made up of 15 amino acids. From germline, CDR1 is MNHEY and CDR2 SVGAGI. The CDR3 DNA sequence: TGTGCCAGCAACCTCGACGGCAGACCTAATCAGCCCCAGCATTTT. It encodes CASNLDGRPNQPQHF.

A single count supports this clone. The chain uses TRBV6-6 and TRBJ1-2; D not resolved. Trimming took 0 bases from V and 4 from J, leaving 9 bases between them. This CDR3 comprises 14 residues. The germline V gene has CDR1 MNHNY and CDR2 SVGAGI (reference sequence). The CDR3 sequence: CASSYSGGRYGYTF. In DNA, the CDR3 is TGTGCCAGCAGTTACTCGGGCGGCCGCTATGGCTACACCTTC.

The chain carries TRBV5-1 and TRBJ2-1; D is unresolved. Germline CDR1 SGHRS, CDR2 YFSETQ. V shed 1 base and J shed 2 bases, with 4 bases lying between them. The length of the CDR3 is 13 residues. CDR3 DNA sequence: TGCGCCAGCAGCTTGAACACCTACAATGAGCAGTTCTTC. Its protein is CASSLNTYNEQFF.

The rearrangement joins TRBV28 to TRBJ2-3; either TRBD1 or TRBD2 may fit D (5 bases each). Germline V gene sequence: CDR1 MDHEN, CDR2 SYDVKM. The CDR3 loop spans 15 amino acids. Trimming took off 1 base at V and 4 bases at J, with 12 bases between the two ends. This chain's CDR3 is CASSLLQGVADTQYF. CDR3 sequence (DNA): TGTGCCAGCAGTTTATTGCAGGGAGTGGCAGATACGCAGTATTTT.

J is TRBJ2-7 and V is TRBV5-1, with TRBD1 as a possible D gene (5 bases). This CDR3 has 14 residues. The ends were cut back, 0 bases at V and 3 bases at J, with 10 bases in the middle. Germline CDR1 SGHRS, CDR2 YFSETQ. CDR3 in amino acids: CASSLGQGLYEQYF. CDR3 coding DNA: TGCGCCAGCAGCTTGGGCCAGGGTCTCTACGAGCAGTACTTC.

The V call is TRBV18, the J call TRBJ2-7; 8 bases map to TRBD2. The CDR3 length is 15 residues. Germline-derived CDR1 and CDR2 are KGHSH and LQKENI. With V trimmed by 6 bases and J by 1 base, 8 bases remained unmatched. CDR3 bases: TGTGCCAGCTCGCGCGGGACTAGAGGTTCCTACGAGCAGTACTTC. This codes for CASSRGTRGSYEQYF. The whole variable domain, filled in from reference TRBV18 and TRBJ2-7, reads NAGVMQNPRHLVRRRGQEARLRCSPMKGHSHVYWYRQLPEEGLKFMVYLQKENIIDESGMPKERFSAEFPKEGPSILRIQQVVRGDSAAYFCASSRGTRGSYEQYFGPGTRLTVT.

The V and J genes are TRBV15 and TRBJ2-7; D gene unclear. Germline loops: CDR1 LNHNV, CDR2 YYDKDF (reference sequence). The CDR3 is 13 residues long. Trimming took 0 bases from V and 5 from J, leaving 8 bases between them. The CDR3 loop reads CATSRDLSNEQYV. The CDR3 DNA reads TGTGCCACCAGCAGAGATCTGTCAAACGAGCAGTACGTC.

The genes are TRBV11-2 and TRBJ2-7; 10 nucleotides align to TRBD1. CDR1 SGHAT and CDR2 FQNNGV come from the germline V gene. V lost 6 bases and J lost 4; bases outside the gene matches: 9. CDR3 length: 15 residues. This CDR3 is CASRRTGTGVYEQYF. The CDR3 DNA reads TGTGCCAGCAGACGGACGGGGACAGGGGTTTACGAGCAGTACTTC.

This chain uses TRBV6-1 with TRBJ2-3, with TRBD2 matching over 9 bases. Germline V gene sequence: CDR1 MNHNS, CDR2 SASEGT. This CDR3 spans 15 amino acids. Germline trimming cut 3 bases from V and 4 bases from J; bases unmatched to any gene: 5. This chain's CDR3 is CASSEAGLAPDTQYF. CDR3 coding DNA: TGTGCCAGCAGTGAGGCGGGACTAGCCCCAGATACGCAGTATTTT.

This chain joins TRBV7-9 and TRBJ2-3, with 12 bases aligning to TRBD2. In germline, CDR1 is SEHNR, CDR2 FQNEAQ (reference sequence). CDR3 size: 15 residues. V lost 5 bases to trimming and J lost 3 bases; unmatched junction nucleotides: 3. CDR3 nucleotide sequence: TGTGCCAGCAGCACGACTAGCGGGAGAACAGATACGCAGTATTTT. The encoded protein is CASSTTSGRTDTQYF.

The V call is TRBV6-4, the J call TRBJ2-4; TRBD1 matches 7 bases. CDR1 and CDR2 from the germline V gene are MRHNA and SNTAGT. The ends lost 9 bases at V and 0 bases at J; junction bases unmatched: 14. This CDR3 is 17 amino acids long. Written as DNA, the CDR3 is TGTGCCAGGGGACCGACAGGGAAGGAATTAGCCAAAAACATTCAGTACTTC. Translating it yields CARGPTGKELAKNIQYF.

V is TRBV5-8 and J is TRBJ2-3, with D unresolved. The CDR3 runs to 15 residues. V was pared by 0 bases and J by 7 bases, with 15 bases between. In germline, CDR1 is SGHTS, CDR2 YDEGEE. CDR3 bases: TGTGCCAGCAGCTTGGAGGTGCTCTCCGGATATACGCAGTATTTT. Translated: CASSLEVLSGYTQYF.

The chain employs TRBV6-1 and TRBJ1-3; unclear D gene. CDR3 length equals 15 residues. Trimming took 4 bases from V and 0 from J, leaving 10 bases between them. Germline CDR1 MNHNS, CDR2 SASEGT. The CDR3 bases are TGTGCCAGCAGTGTGGCAACCTCCTCTGGAAACACCATATATTTT. Its translation is CASSVATSSGNTIYF.